This passage covers 9 T cell receptor beta chains from one sample sequenced in a study of T cell clonotyping in hematopoietic cell transplantation. Some clones are missing from TCRdb's copy, which holds only in-frame ones; the method was immunoSEQ multiplex PCR. The sample consists of some 45,000 clones, approximately 80% of them appearing once. Time point indicated: recipient sample about 28 days before transplant, after cytoreduction. The sequencing used peripheral blood mononuclear cells, collected before stem cell transplant. The source of these receptors is a man aged 55-75 years with myelodysplastic syndrome. Some clones in this sample may be carry-over from other donors' samples.

This clone has only a few counts. The genes are TRBV5-1 and TRBJ1-1; no clear D. Germline CDR1 SGHRS, CDR2 YFSETQ. V was shortened by 1 base and J by 0 bases, with 10 bases between the two germline ends. The CDR3 spans 15 residues. The CDR3 spells CASSLIAGLNTEAFF. In DNA, the CDR3 is TGCGCCAGCAGCTTGATTGCCGGACTGAACACTGAAGCTTTCTTT.

The chain links TRBV9 to TRBJ1-6; TRBD1 agrees at 7 bases. The ends lost 0 bases at V and 6 bases at J; junction bases unmatched: 3. Germline-derived CDR1 and CDR2 are SGDLS and YYNGEE. The CDR3 is 15 residues long. CDR3 region: CASSVGQGGNSPLHF. The CDR3 DNA sequence: TGTGCCAGCAGCGTAGGACAGGGTGGTAATTCACCCCTCCACTTT.

The chain links TRBV9 to TRBJ2-7, with D possibly called TRBD1 or TRBD2 (5 bases each). Germline CDR1 is SGDLS and CDR2 is YYNGEE. This CDR3 has 15 residues. Between the trimmed V and J ends, which lost 0 bases and 0 bases, there was a span of 10 bases. DNA of the CDR3: TGTGCCAGCAGCGTAGGGGGGTCGGACTCCTACGAGCAGTACTTC. Amino acids: CASSVGGSDSYEQYF. The full variable domain, completed using reference TRBV9 and TRBJ2-7, is DSGVTQTPKHLITATGQRVTLRCSPRSGDLSVYWYQQSLDQGLQFLIQYYNGEERAKGNILERFSAQQFPDLHSELNLSSLELGDSALYFCASSVGGSDSYEQYFGPGTRLTVT.

The chain has TRBV7-9 and TRBJ1-2, with 8 positions matching TRBD1. The J segment lost 5 bases and the V segment lost 3 bases, leaving 2 bases of the junction unmatched. The CDR3 is 13 amino acids. The germline gives CDR1 SEHNR, CDR2 FQNEAQ (reference sequence). The CDR3 DNA is TGTGCCAGCAGCTTGGGACAGGTATATGGCTACACCTTC. This sequence encodes CASSLGQVYGYTF.

This chain uses TRBV7-8 with TRBJ2-3; D remains unclear. The V gene lost 3 bases and the J gene lost 4 bases, with 8 bases spanning the gap. The germline CDR1 and CDR2 sequences are SGHVS and FQNEAQ. The CDR3 sequence is 13 residues long. CDR3 region: CASSFSAPDTQYF. The CDR3 DNA reads as TGTGCCAGCAGCTTCTCGGCCCCAGATACGCAGTATTTT.

Here the CDR3 DNA reads TGTGCCAGCAAGGTTGGGGCCGGGAGCGAGCAGTACTTC. Protein product: CASKVGAGSEQYF. The chain employs TRBV6-1 and TRBJ2-7; weak D call: TRBD2 (6 bases). V lost 7 bases to trimming and J lost 6 bases, with 16 bases between them. This CDR3 spans 13 amino acids. The germline gives CDR1 MNHNS, CDR2 SASEGT.

This CDR3 reads CAWSAGAPNSNQPQHF. DNA for the CDR3: TGTGCCTGGAGCGCCGGGGCTCCTAATAGCAATCAGCCCCAGCATTTT. The rearrangement uses TRBV30 and TRBJ1-5; weak D call: TRBD1 (5 bases). CDR1 is GTSNPN, CDR2 SVGIG, per germline (reference sequence). This CDR3 region has 16 residues. V lost 3 bases and J lost 0, with 15 bases in between.

The V gene is TRBV6-5, the J gene TRBJ1-1; D is perhaps TRBD1 (5 bases). The germline gives CDR1 MNHEY, CDR2 SVGAGI. The CDR3 covers 15 residues. The V gene lost 4 bases and the J gene lost 0 bases, with 12 bases spanning the gap. The CDR3 DNA reads as TGTGCCAGCAGTTCTACTCGGGGGGTGAACACTGAAGCTTTCTTT. This sequence encodes CASSSTRGVNTEAFF.

CDR3 DNA: TGTGCCAGCAGTGACTCCGCCGGGAATACGCAGTATTTT. This codes for CASSDSAGNTQYF. The rearrangement uses TRBV6-4 and TRBJ2-3, with a possible D match to TRBD2 (5 bases). This CDR3 spans 13 amino acids. CDR1 and CDR2 (germline): MRHNA, SNTAGT. The ends were cut back, 0 bases at V and 7 bases at J, with 8 bases in the middle.